This section outlines one TCR beta chain sequence together with its context. Germline CDR1 and CDR2: SGDLS and YYNGEE. The V and J ends lost 4 bases and 1 base, in that order; junction bases with no gene match: 2. The CDR3 sequence is 15 residues long. The data belong to a study of blood T cell repertoires in COVID-19. Turning to the study itself: The United States, Italy and Spain were the sources of the acute and convalescent COVID-19 samples. The analysed material was cDNA or gDNA that came from T cells, B-cell-depleted T cells, or PBMCs.

Original methodology: The assay estimated nucleated cells by amplifying reference gene primers. Produced via immunoSEQ multiplex PCR; TCRdb's table is partial and in-frame only. From that table come the V and J calls and clone size; the DNA was used to work out D and trimming. This sample has under 150,000 clones, with 85% found just once. The clonotype comes from a human donor in a cohort sampled during active COVID-19. The sequenced sample consisted of peripheral blood. The rearrangement links TRBV9 to TRBJ1-3; TRBD1 agrees at 10 bases. The CDR3 sequence is CASSTGQGSGNTIYF. As DNA, the CDR3 is TGTGCCAGCAGCACGGGACAGGGGTCTGGAAACACCATATATTTT.